A single sample is the source of the 4 T cell receptor beta chains below, sequenced in a study of Graves' ophthalmopathy and Graves' hyperthyroidism. The authors amplified TCR beta CDR3 regions, and they did so from RNA transcripts for repertoire sequencing. The library came from an HTBI-primed first-round RT-PCR and a second-round multiplex PCR. TCRdb processed the multiplex PCR reads anew with MiXCR; each CDR3 protein has one entry. The sample has about 400,000 distinct CDR3 sequences; approximately 15% are singletons. The sample was peripheral blood. All receptors come from a woman between 18 and 29 years old with stable Graves' hyperthyroidism.

Many counts were recorded for this clonotype. V and J are TRBV29-1 and TRBJ2-7; D is unclear. Trimming removed 4 bases at V and 0 bases at J, with 13 bases between. Germline loops: CDR1 SQVTM, CDR2 ANQGSEA. The CDR3 loop spans 14 amino acids. CDR3 nucleotides: TGCAGCGTTGTGGGTAGAAAGACCTCCTACGAGCAGTACTTC. Translation gives CSVVGRKTSYEQYF.

This clonotype turned up a few times. The chain couples TRBV10-2 to TRBJ1-1, with 7 bases matching TRBD1. The CDR3 spans 14 residues. V lost 5 bases, J lost 7 bases, and 10 bases stayed unmatched. Germline lookup yields CDR1 WSHSY and CDR2 SAAADI. The CDR3 here is CASSTTGIFDEAFF. In DNA form, the CDR3 reads TGCGCCAGCAGTACGACAGGGATTTTTGATGAAGCTTTCTTT.

The gene calls are TRBV6-1 and TRBJ2-2, with TRBD1 as a possible D gene (7 bases). V dropped 8 bases and J dropped 2 bases, with 15 bases sitting between them. There are 15 residues in the CDR3. The germline V gene encodes CDR1 MNHNS and CDR2 SASEGT. The CDR3 protein is CASSPGGPNTGELFF. CDR3 nucleotides: TGTGCCAGCTCCCCAGGGGGGCCAAACACCGGGGAGCTGTTTTTT.

In this sample, this clonotype turned up many times. The chain combines TRBV6-5 with TRBJ1-1; a weak D match, TRBD1 (6 bases). Trimming took off 0 bases at V and 4 bases at J, with 15 bases between the two ends. The CDR3 covers 16 residues. Germline CDR1 MNHEY, CDR2 SVGAGI. The CDR3 region is CASSYSQTGKGTEAFF. In DNA form, the CDR3 reads TGTGCCAGCAGTTACTCGCAAACAGGGAAGGGCACTGAAGCTTTCTTT.